The sequence of this T cell receptor beta chain was determined in a study of T cells in Graves' hyperthyroidism and ophthalmopathy (dated by TCRdb to the late 2010s). Concerning the study at large: Peripheral blood samples were taken at the time of initial diagnosis, prior to any treatment. To identify distinguishing TCR V-J signatures, a discovery cohort of 90 to 100 patients was used, comprising 43 with Graves' ophthalmopathy and 57 with stable Graves' hyperthyroidism. An independent validation cohort of about 19 hyperthyroidism patients and 17 patients who later progressed to ophthalmopathy tested prospective prediction of ophthalmopathy. Following sampling, methimazole starting at 30 mg daily was given to hyperthyroidism patients, and high-dose intravenous methylprednisolone was given to ophthalmopathy patients. Thyroid tissue and blood T-cell repertoires from several Graves' hyperthyroidism patients were also compared in the study. The paper reports TCR Vbeta CDR3 sequencing of 140 or so peripheral blood samples: approximately 43 ophthalmopathy, some 80 hyperthyroidism and around 17 progressor patients. For training and testing, the approximately 92 patients in the discovery cohort were randomly divided in a 7:3 ratio. Overall study results and their limits: Most expanded thyroid clonotypes (frequency above 0.001) were also found in blood, which suggests that blood repertoires may mirror thyroid immune responses. In validation, the model predicted progression to ophthalmopathy with 60% to 71% sensitivity and around 72% specificity, a median of around 6.6 months before onset. Ophthalmopathy was separated from stable hyperthyroidism by a 13 V-J signature model, with just over 85% sensitivity and just over 81% specificity obtained in cross-validation and 80%/75% obtained in testing. No statistical method was used to fix the sample size in advance, and group allocation was not hidden from the investigators.

The sample holds a few counts of this clonotype. Its antigen target is currently unknown. No much larger clone is present one base from it, and per-base qualities are unavailable. Trimming takes 5 bases from V and 5 bases from J, and the germline ends sit 17 bases apart. The CDR3 measures 15 amino acids from cysteine to phenylalanine. CDR3 DNA is the only sequence kept; it has 45 bases, read in frame from the first base. In the germline V gene, CDR1 corresponds to MNHNS and CDR2 to SASEGT. A patient counted as having stable Graves' hyperthyroidism if no progression to ophthalmopathy occurred over 18 months of follow-up. Hyperthyroidism patients were newly diagnosed, with disease duration under 2 months, and aged 18 to 65 years. Any patient with an uncontrolled infection, another autoimmune disease, pregnancy or lactation was excluded. Diagnoses relied on clinical symptoms, serum thyroxine and TRAb, thyroid ultrasound and orbital computed tomography. Ficoll-Paque density gradient centrifugation was used to isolate PBMCs from about 10 ml of fresh peripheral blood. Trizol reagent was used to extract total RNA, and RNA quality was then checked on an Agilent 2100 Bioanalyzer.

TCR beta CDR3 regions were amplified from RNA transcripts. The TCR CDR3 was subjected to a first round of RT-PCR using the HTBI primer set and the Qiagen OneStep RT-PCR kit. The libraries were constructed in a second round of multiplex PCR and then size-selected and purified. Libraries were sequenced paired-end with 100 bp reads on an Illumina HiSeq2000. Under the source paper's analysis protocol: SOAPnuke was used to process the raw data, removing reads that contained adapters or uncalled bases, had a mean Phred below 15, or lacked an exact match to the constant primer or identifier. COPE v1.2.5 was used to merge the high-quality paired reads, and each unique nucleotide sequence was defined as a clonotype. Clonotypes were aligned to IMGT TRBV, TRBD and TRBJ reference segments using MiTCR v1.1. The analysis included only V-J combinations with a frequency above 0.0001, which together covered approximately 99% of the repertoires. The TCS score was defined as the ratio of F50 (clonal expansion) to E x V (chaos), calculated using BLOSUM62-based TCRdist between CDR3 peptides within each V-J. Welch's t-statistics and random forest reduced several hundred V-J features to fewer than 15, which were used in a naive Bayes classifier (R e1071). Through fastp at Q25 and MiXCR, TCRdb rebuilt clones from the public reads, retaining in-frame beta chains. Records with the same CDR3 protein are collapsed into one entry carrying the most frequent genes and DNA. V and J calls and clone size were set by TCRdb, not the authors. Across this sample there are 340,000 or so distinct CDR3 sequences, with roughly 20% seen only once. The ten top clones hold 49% of the sample.

This chain is built from TRBV6-1 and TRBJ2-3; possibly the D gene is TRBD2, per 5 matching bases. This TCR derives from a woman aged 45 to 65 with Graves' hyperthyroidism. The sample was blood. In nucleotides, the sequence is TGTGCCAGCAGTCGGACGGTGAGGGTGGGAGATACGCAGTATTTT. Translated, this is CASSRTVRVGDTQYF.